This TCR beta chain was profiled in a study of T cells in Graves' hyperthyroidism and ophthalmopathy. Amplification of TCR beta CDR3 regions used RNA as the template. RT-PCR in the first round (using the HTBI primer set) targeted the TCR CDR3. From the multiplex PCR reads, TCRdb called clonotypes with MiXCR, one entry per CDR3 protein. This table holds 600,000 or so distinct CDR3 sequences, 13% to 15% found once. Exclusion followed for patients with uncontrolled infection, other autoimmune disease, pregnancy or lactation. The CDR3 runs to 20 residues. The germline CDR1 and CDR2 sequences are DFQATT and SNEGSKA (reference sequence). V shed 1 base and J shed 7 bases, with 31 bases lying between them.

The sequence derives from a woman in her forties or fifties with Graves' ophthalmopathy. Sequences were obtained from blood. The genes are TRBV20-1 and TRBJ1-4, with no clear D. In DNA form, the CDR3 reads TGCAGTGCTAGAGGTCGACCCTGGAGACAACGTTTTCACGGCGGTGAAAAACTGTTTTTT. It encodes CSARGRPWRQRFHGGEKLFF.